The rows below give T cell receptor beta chains drawn from one sample of a study of T cell responses to AZD1222 COVID-19 vaccine. The assay was immunoSEQ multiplex PCR, and TCRdb's table has in-frame clones only and misses some. The sample lists around 60,000 clones, about 90% occurring once. The input for sequencing was peripheral blood, taken on day 0 of AZD1222 vaccination. The receptor set was obtained from an adult in good health. Each CDR3 is given with its conserved first and last residue. Each record gives: CDR3 length, J gene, D gene, clone size, V gene, CDR3 DNA, CDR3 protein. A D gene is named only where the DNA matches it firmly. Size values are once, few and many counts, or a class for expanded clones, and some rows have none.

13,TRBJ2-7,-,-,TRBV6-5,TGTGCCAGCGGGCGGGACGGACCCTACGAGCAGTACTTC,CASGRDGPYEQYF
12,TRBJ1-2,-,-,TRBV12-3/TRBV12-4,TGTCGCAGCAGCCCCCCAATTAATGGCTACACCTTC,CRSSPPINGYTF
16,TRBJ1-6,-,-,TRBV2,TGTGCCAGCAGTCTAAGCCTGACAGGTTATAATTCACCCCTCCACTTT,CASSLSLTGYNSPLHF
13,TRBJ2-2,-,-,TRBV7-9,TGTGCCAGCAGTGGTCAAAACACCGGGGAGCTGTTTTTT,CASSGQNTGELFF
14,TRBJ1-4,-,-,TRBV30,TGTGCCTGGGGGCGGGGGGTTGGAGCTGAAAAACTGTTTTTT,CAWGRGVGAEKLFF
16,TRBJ2-1,TRBD2,-,TRBV5-1,TGCGCCAGCAGCTTGGTACGGGGGGGCATCAACAATGAGCAGTTCTTC,CASSLVRGGINNEQFF
12,TRBJ1-4,TRBD1,-,TRBV19,TGTGCCAGTACCAGGGGGCATGAAAAACTGTTTTTT,CASTRGHEKLFF
15,TRBJ2-1,-,-,TRBV18,TGTGCCAGCTCCCCCGCTTACATAGGAGTGAGTGAGCAGTTCTTC,CASSPAYIGVSEQFF
16,TRBJ1-3,TRBD1,-,TRBV13,TGTGCCAGCAGCCAGGACAGGGGAACGGCTGGAAACACCATATATTTT,CASSQDRGTAGNTIYF
13,TRBJ1-5,TRBD1,-,TRBV27,TGTGCCAGCAGTACACAGGGGTCTCAGCCCCAGCATTTT,CASSTQGSQPQHF
15,TRBJ1-2,-,-,TRBV6-5,TGTGCCAGCAGTCCCTCAGGAGGGGGGAACTATGGCTACACCTTC,CASSPSGGGNYGYTF
15,TRBJ2-1,-,-,TRBV5-4,TGTGCCAGCAGCTTCAGAGGGGGGGGTTACAATGAGCAGTTCTTC,CASSFRGGGYNEQFF
14,TRBJ2-1,TRBD1,-,TRBV13,TGTGCCAGCAGCCCGGGACAGGGGGCGAATGAGCAGTTCTTC,CASSPGQGANEQFF
12,TRBJ2-7,-,-,TRBV3-1/TRBV3-2,TGTGCCAGCAGCCAAACAGGCTACGAGCAGTACTTC,CASSQTGYEQYF
14,TRBJ2-7,-,once,TRBV18,TGTGCCAGCTCATCCTCCCTACGAAGCTACGAGCAGTACTTC,CASSSSLRSYEQYF
14,TRBJ2-3,-,-,TRBV2,TGTGCCAGCAGGCGCCGGGACCTCACAGATACGCAGTATTTT,CASRRRDLTDTQYF
14,TRBJ1-2,TRBD1,-,TRBV7-8,TGTGCCAGCAGCTTGACAGGGATGAACTATGGCTACACCTTC,CASSLTGMNYGYTF
13,TRBJ1-1,TRBD1,-,TRBV27,TGTGCCAGCAGGAGACAGGGTGGCACTGAAGCTTTCTTT,CASRRQGGTEAFF
15,TRBJ2-1,-,-,TRBV30,TGTGCCTGGAACCTCCGGGGGTCCTCCTACAATGAGCAGTTCTTC,CAWNLRGSSYNEQFF
14,TRBJ1-2,-,once,TRBV15,TGTGCCACCAGCAGAGCGGGGACACCTTATGGCTACACCTTC,CATSRAGTPYGYTF
13,TRBJ2-3,-,-,TRBV7-7,TGTGCCAGCAGCTTAGCGCCGGGAAGTACGCAGTATTTT,CASSLAPGSTQYF
12,TRBJ1-5,-,-,TRBV29-1,TGCAGCGTTGGTGGTGTCAATCAGCCCCAGCATTTT,CSVGGVNQPQHF
12,TRBJ2-1,-,-,TRBV12-3/TRBV12-4,TGTGCCAGCAGCTTGGGGGTCAATGAGCAGTTCTTC,CASSLGVNEQFF
16,TRBJ1-6,TRBD1,few,TRBV5-1,TGCGCCAGCAGCTTGGGGACAGGGAATTATAATTCACCCCTCCACTTT,CASSLGTGNYNSPLHF
13,TRBJ2-2,-,-,TRBV6-5,TGTGCCAGCAGTCCCGTTGGGACCGGGGAGCTGTTTTTT,CASSPVGTGELFF
14,TRBJ1-1,-,-,TRBV7-9,TGTGCCTCTAATCTGCAGGGGCCTGGGACTGAAGCTTTCTTT,CASNLQGPGTEAFF
14,TRBJ1-2,-,-,TRBV5-4,TGTGCCAGCAGCTCGGGAGGGACGGACTATGGCTACACCTTC,CASSSGGTDYGYTF
16,TRBJ1-6,-,-,TRBV3-1/TRBV3-2,TGTGCCAGCAGCCAAGGCGGACCAGGATGGAGTTCACCCCTCCACTTT,CASSQGGPGWSSPLHF
14,TRBJ1-4,-,-,TRBV5-1,TGCGCCAGCAGCTCACAGGGCCGGAATGAAAAACTGTTTTTT,CASSSQGRNEKLFF
12,TRBJ1-5,-,-,TRBV3-1/TRBV3-2,TGTGCCAGCAGCCATGGGAATCAGCCCCAGCATTTT,CASSHGNQPQHF
15,TRBJ1-4,-,-,TRBV9,TGTGCCAGCAGCCCAGCGGGGGCTGTTAATGAAAAACTGTTTTTT,CASSPAGAVNEKLFF
13,TRBJ1-2,-,-,TRBV10-1,TGCGCCAGCAGTGAGGGAACTAACTATGGCTACACCTTC,CASSEGTNYGYTF
13,TRBJ1-2,-,-,TRBV5-1,TGCGCCAGCAGCTTGGGACAACACTATGGCTACACCTTC,CASSLGQHYGYTF
15,TRBJ2-5,-,-,TRBV6-1,TGTGCCAGCAGTGAAGCGCCGGGGCGGGGAGAGACCCAGTACTTC,CASSEAPGRGETQYF
13,TRBJ1-5,-,-,TRBV6-5,TGTGCCAGCAGCACGGGGGGGGTACAGCCCCAGCATTTT,CASSTGGVQPQHF
13,TRBJ2-7,-,-,TRBV29-1,TGCAGCGTTGCCGCGGGGTCAATCCACGAGCAGTACTTC,CSVAAGSIHEQYF
13,TRBJ2-5,-,-,TRBV6-7,TGTGCCAGCATCCCGGACGAGCCAGAGACCCAGTACTTC,CASIPDEPETQYF
17,TRBJ2-2,-,-,TRBV3-1/TRBV3-2,TGTGCCAGCAGCCAAAATTACAGGAGAACGAACACCGGGGAGCTGTTTTTT,CASSQNYRRTNTGELFF
14,TRBJ1-1,-,-,TRBV2,TGTGCCAGCAGGGTAGCTCCTGACAGGATTGAAGCTTTCTTT,CASRVAPDRIEAFF
12,TRBJ2-7,-,-,TRBV7-9,TGTGCCAGCAGTCGACAGTCCTACGAGCAGTACTTC,CASSRQSYEQYF
15,TRBJ1-2,-,-,TRBV15,TGTGCCACCAGCAGGCCCCCTGAAGGGGCTCAAGGCTACACCTTC,CATSRPPEGAQGYTF
15,TRBJ1-4,-,-,TRBV2,TGTGCCAGCAGTGGGACGATTGCAACTAATGAAAAACTGTTTTTT,CASSGTIATNEKLFF
14,TRBJ2-7,-,-,TRBV29-1,TGCAGCGTTGAGGGCAGTCGGATGGGTTACGAGCAGTACTTC,CSVEGSRMGYEQYF
13,TRBJ2-2,-,-,TRBV12-5,TGTGCTAGTGGCCACAGGAACACCGGGGAGCTGTTTTTT,CASGHRNTGELFF
13,TRBJ1-2,-,-,TRBV3-1/TRBV3-2,TGTGCCAGCAGCGCCTACACTTTCTATGGCTACACCTTC,CASSAYTFYGYTF